Presented here are 14 T cell receptor beta chains from one specimen sequenced in a study of blood T cell repertoires in COVID-19. Here immunoSEQ multiplex PCR was the method, and the copy in TCRdb shows in-frame clones only, minus some. This table has some 110,000 clones, about 85% appearing once. The sample consisted of peripheral blood. These receptors came from a man between 50 and 59 years old with acute or convalescent COVID-19.

The gene calls are TRBV5-1 and TRBJ2-3; 8 nucleotides line up with TRBD1. CDR1 is SGHRS, CDR2 YFSETQ, per germline. Trimming cost V 4 bases and J 6 bases; bases outside gene matches: 7. There are 14 residues in the CDR3. The CDR3 DNA reads as TGCGCCAGCAGCGGACAGGGCCAGGCGGATACGCAGTATTTT. Its protein is CASSGQGQADTQYF.

J is TRBJ2-1 and V is TRBV2; D possibly corresponds to TRBD2 (5 bases). CDR1 and CDR2 from the germline V gene are SNHLY and FYNNEI. Trimming removed 4 bases from V and 9 bases from J, with 16 bases in between. This CDR3 comprises 14 residues. The chain's CDR3 is CASSVLRVGSEQFF. CDR3 coding DNA: TGTGCCAGCAGTGTCCTCCGGGTTGGGAGTGAGCAGTTCTTC.

V and J are TRBV13 and TRBJ1-4, with TRBD1 identical over 7 bases. V lost 2 bases and J lost 8; bases outside the gene matches: 8. CDR1 is PRHDT, CDR2 FYEKMQ, per germline (reference sequence). The CDR3 length is 15 residues. The CDR3 sequence is CASSLRGLGGEKLFF. The DNA for the CDR3 is TGTGCCAGCAGCTTAAGAGGCCTAGGGGGCGAAAAACTGTTTTTT. The full variable domain, its missing parts supplied by reference TRBV13 and TRBJ1-4, is AAGVIQSPRHLIKEKRETATLKCYPIPRHDTVYWYQQGPGQDPQFLISFYEKMQSDKGSIPDRFSAQQFSDYHSELNMSSLELGDSALYFCASSLRGLGGEKLFFGSGTQLSVL.

This chain links TRBV2 with TRBJ2-1, with 9 bases identical to TRBD2. V lost 9 bases, J lost 5 bases, and 5 bases stayed unmatched. Germline values: CDR1 SNHLY, CDR2 FYNNEI. The length of the CDR3 is 13 residues. The CDR3 coding sequence is TGTGCCAGTAGCGGGGGAGCCGACAATGAGCAGTTCTTC. Protein sequence: CASSGGADNEQFF.

V is TRBV4-1 and J is TRBJ1-2, with a weak D call TRBD1 (5 bases). This CDR3 contains 13 residues. In germline, CDR1 is MGHRA, CDR2 YSYEKL. Trimming took off 1 base at V and 8 bases at J, with 11 bases between the two ends. CDR3 sequence: CASSQVGARGYTF. The CDR3 bases are TGCGCCAGCAGCCAAGTAGGGGCTCGAGGCTACACCTTC.

The V call is TRBV6-6, the J call TRBJ2-4; D unresolved. Trimming removed 8 bases at V and 3 bases at J, with 20 bases between. Germline V gene lookup returns CDR1 MNHNY and CDR2 SVGAGI (reference sequence). The CDR3 is 16 amino acids. This CDR3 is CASAQRSSLDKNIQYF. The DNA of the CDR3 is TGTGCCAGCGCCCAAAGAAGTTCCCTAGACAAAAACATTCAGTACTTC.

The chain couples TRBV20-1 to TRBJ1-2; unclear D gene. Germline V CDR1 and CDR2: DFQATT, SNEGSKA (reference sequence). V lost 7 bases and J 2 bases, leaving 8 bases between the germline ends. The CDR3 runs to 11 residues. The DNA of the CDR3 is TGCAGTGTGCAGGCCAACTATGGCTACACCTTC. Translating it yields CSVQANYGYTF.

This chain connects TRBV5-5 to TRBJ1-4; D not certain. V was trimmed by 0 bases and J by 4 bases, leaving 7 bases between them. This CDR3 is 14 amino acids long. Germline CDR1 reads SGHKS; CDR2 reads YYEKEE (reference sequence). CDR3 in amino acids: CASSLAGVNEKLFF. CDR3 DNA sequence: TGTGCCAGCAGCTTGGCCGGAGTTAATGAAAAACTGTTTTTT. Based on the CDR3 plus reference TRBV5-5 and TRBJ1-4, the full variable domain is DAGVTQSPTHLIKTRGQQVTLRCSPISGHKSVSWYQQVLGQGPQFIFQYYEKEERGRGNFPDRFSARQFPNYSSELNVNALLLGDSALYLCASSLAGVNEKLFFGSGTQLSVL.

V and J are TRBV6-5 and TRBJ1-1, with D tentatively TRBD1 (6 bases). The germline V gene has CDR1 MNHEY and CDR2 SVGAGI. CDR3 size: 15 residues. The V end lost 4 bases, the J end lost 3 bases, and 15 bases lay between the germline ends. Here the CDR3 reads CASSWAGARDTEAFF. CDR3 bases: TGTGCCAGCAGTTGGGCAGGGGCGCGGGACACTGAAGCTTTCTTT.

The chain links TRBV19 to TRBJ2-7, with no clear D. Germline CDR1 LNHDA, CDR2 SQIVND (reference sequence). The CDR3 totals 15 residues. Trimming shortened V by 0 bases and J by 0 bases, and 9 bases separated the two germline ends. The CDR3 nucleotides read TGTGCCAGTAGTATAGACAGGTCCTACTCCTACGAGCAGTACTTC. Translated: CASSIDRSYSYEQYF. Supplemented by reference TRBV19 and TRBJ2-7, the full variable domain reads DGGITQSPKYLFRKEGQNVTLSCEQNLNHDAMYWYRQDPGQGLRLIYYSQIVNDFQKGDIAEGYSVSREKKESFPLTVTSAQKNPTAFYLCASSIDRSYSYEQYFGPGTRLTVT.

The chain combines TRBV11-2 with TRBJ2-1; TRBD2 is a possible D gene (6 bases). Per germline, CDR1 SGHAT and CDR2 FQNNGV. This CDR3 has 15 amino acids. V was cut by 5 bases and J by 4 bases, with 15 bases left in between. The CDR3 region is CASSDLMEGYNEQFF. The CDR3 region has the DNA TGTGCCAGCAGCGACCTGATGGAGGGTTACAATGAGCAGTTCTTC.

The V and J genes are TRBV19 and TRBJ1-2; possibly TRBD1 for D (5 bases). The CDR3 sequence is 13 residues long. In germline, CDR1 is LNHDA, CDR2 SQIVND (reference sequence). Trimming pared 7 bases from V and 6 bases from J, leaving 15 bases between. CDR3 bases: TGTGCCAGTACCACTCAGGGTATCAATGGCTACACCTTC. This codes for CASTTQGINGYTF.

This clone has just a few counts. This rearrangement joins TRBV19 to TRBJ2-7, with TRBD2 as a possible D gene (6 bases). The CDR3 spans 15 residues. The germline V gene has CDR1 LNHDA and CDR2 SQIVND (reference sequence). V lost 4 bases, J lost 7 bases, and 20 bases lay in between. Here the CDR3 DNA reads TGTGCCAGTAGTAGCCGACTAGAGAATTACGCGGAGCAGTACTTC. Protein: CASSSRLENYAEQYF.

The CDR3 protein is CASSRLTGGNEQFF. The DNA of the CDR3 is TGTGCCAGCAGCCGTCTGACCGGGGGCAATGAGCAGTTCTTC. The chain employs TRBV16 and TRBJ2-1; perhaps TRBD2 as D (6 bases). From germline, CDR1 is KGHSY and CDR2 FQNENV. V was cut by 4 bases and J by 6 bases, with 13 bases left in between. The CDR3 is made up of 14 amino acids.